The 21 T cell receptor beta chains presented below share a single source sample, sequenced in a study of Siglec-9 on CD8 T cells in melanoma (dated by TCRdb to the late 2010s). Library prep was done by the immunoSEQ multiplex PCR assay. TCRdb's version of the immuneACCESS table is confined to in-frame rearrangements and falls short of the full clone set. An unresolved V gene accounts for under half of the shortfall where checked; the remainder is of unknown origin. This sample lists approximately 35,000 clones; 84% were detected once. Around 1.7% of the sample comes from the top ten. Sequenced input: Siglec-9- CD8+ T cells sorted from blood. What this sample's cell subset or site label stands for: CD8 T cells lacking Siglec-9. The source of these receptors is a human donor in good health.

V gene TRBV7-9 combines with J gene TRBJ2-2; no clear D. The CDR3 has 14 amino acids. The V gene's germline CDR1 is SEHNR and CDR2 FQNEAQ (reference sequence). Trimming pared 1 base from V and 6 bases from J, leaving 9 bases between. The CDR3 sequence is CASSLVPPPGELFF. CDR3 coding DNA: TGTGCCAGCAGCTTAGTCCCCCCGCCCGGGGAGCTGTTTTTT.

CDR3 bases: TGTGCCAGCAGCGACAGCAGGGGCAACGAGCAGTACTTC. Residues: CASSDSRGNEQYF. This sequence joins TRBV9 and TRBJ2-7; TRBD1 might be the D (6 bases). Trimming took 3 bases from V and 5 from J, leaving 12 bases between them. This CDR3 contains 13 residues. Looked up from germline, CDR1 is SGDLS and CDR2 is YYNGEE.

The chain combines TRBV30 with TRBJ2-7, with TRBD1 as a possible D gene (5 bases). Germline V gene data show CDR1 as GTSNPN and CDR2 as SVGIG (reference sequence). V lost 1 base, J lost 6 bases, and 16 bases lay in between. CDR3 length equals 14 residues. CDR3 in DNA: TGTGCCTGGAGTGGACAGTTCCGTCTGGGCGAGCAGTACTTC. This codes for CAWSGQFRLGEQYF.

The chain joins TRBV19 to TRBJ1-2, with 7 bases lining up with TRBD1. This CDR3 has 14 residues. From germline, CDR1 is LNHDA and CDR2 SQIVND (reference sequence). Germline trimming cut 10 bases from V and 2 bases from J; bases unmatched to any gene: 10. The CDR3 DNA is TGTGCCACCCCCAGAGGCAGGGGGAACTATGGCTACACCTTC. Translating gives CATPRGRGNYGYTF.

The chain links TRBV2 to TRBJ1-1; D is possibly TRBD1 (5 bases). Per the germline V gene, CDR1 is SNHLY and CDR2 is FYNNEI. Trimming pared 4 bases from V and 7 bases from J, leaving 13 bases between. The CDR3 is 13 residues long. CDR3: CASSGRGDIEAFF. In nucleotides, the CDR3 is TGTGCCAGCAGTGGTAGGGGAGACATTGAAGCTTTCTTT.

This chain connects TRBV6-1 to TRBJ1-5, with TRBD1 matching over 8 bases. The CDR3 extends over 18 amino acids. CDR1 MNHNS and CDR2 SASEGT come from the germline V gene. The V gene end was trimmed by 0 bases and the J gene end by 2 bases; junction bases not matched to a gene: 9. CDR3 sequence reads: CASSEAVTGGEGNQPQHF. The CDR3 nucleotides read TGTGCCAGCAGTGAAGCTGTAACAGGGGGAGAGGGCAATCAGCCCCAGCATTTT.

The rearrangement uses TRBV29-1 and TRBJ1-1; the D gene is possibly TRBD1 (5 bases). The CDR3 has 13 amino acids. V was cut by 0 bases and J by 6 bases, with 11 bases left in between. From germline, CDR1 is SQVTM and CDR2 ANQGSEA. CDR3 amino acids: CSVEEGPKAEAFF. The CDR3, as DNA: TGCAGCGTTGAAGAGGGGCCGAAAGCTGAAGCTTTCTTT.

This clone was picked up a small number of times. The chain combines TRBV5-6 with TRBJ1-1; TRBD1 is a possible D gene (6 bases). The CDR3 covers 15 residues. The V end was cut by 4 bases, the J end by 5 bases, with 18 bases between. In germline, CDR1 is SGHDT, CDR2 YYEEEE. CDR3 coding DNA: TGTGCCAGCAGCCCATTTGGGGGGGGCGGGACTGAAGCTTTCTTT. This codes for CASSPFGGGGTEAFF. The variable domain in full, completed from reference TRBV5-6 and TRBJ1-1, reads DAGVTQSPTHLIKTRGQQVTLRCSPKSGHDTVSWYQQALGQGPQFIFQYYEEEERQRGNFPDRFSGHQFPNYSSELNVNALLLGDSALYLCASSPFGGGGTEAFFGQGTRLTVV.

The chain combines TRBV5-6 with TRBJ1-3; unclear D gene. Trimming removed 3 bases from V and 4 bases from J, with 17 bases in between. Germline assignment: CDR1 SGHDT and CDR2 YYEEEE. This CDR3 spans 16 amino acids. The CDR3 region is CASSWASSGSGNTIYF. In DNA, the CDR3 is TGTGCCAGCAGCTGGGCCTCCAGCGGGTCGGGAAACACCATATATTTT.

The chain joins TRBV4-1 to TRBJ1-5; 7 positions agree with TRBD1. This CDR3 has 16 residues. The germline V gene encodes CDR1 MGHRA and CDR2 YSYEKL. The ends lost 5 bases at V and 5 bases at J; junction bases unmatched: 12. The CDR3 region is CASSIRETGSDQPQHF. CDR3 bases: TGCGCCAGCAGCATAAGGGAGACAGGGAGCGATCAGCCCCAGCATTTT.

The sample holds one count of this clone. The chain employs TRBV6-1 and TRBJ1-1; D unclear. The CDR3 loop spans 13 amino acids. The germline gives CDR1 MNHNS, CDR2 SASEGT. The V and J ends lost 3 bases and 2 bases respectively, with 7 bases between them. CDR3 sequence (DNA): TGTGCCAGCAGTGAGAGGGAAAACACTGAAGCTTTCTTT. Residues: CASSERENTEAFF.

The genes are TRBV27 and TRBJ2-7, with D possibly called TRBD1 or TRBD2 (5 bases each). This CDR3 spans 16 amino acids. V was pared by 0 bases and J by 7 bases, with 19 bases between. Germline V gene lookup returns CDR1 MNHEY and CDR2 SMNVEV (reference sequence). CDR3 loop: CASSLSVEGRFGEQYF. The CDR3 DNA sequence: TGTGCCAGCAGTTTATCCGTAGAGGGACGGTTTGGAGAGCAGTACTTC.

V and J are TRBV30 and TRBJ2-3; D possibly corresponds to TRBD2 (5 bases). Germline lookup yields CDR1 GTSNPN and CDR2 SVGIG (reference sequence). Trimming took 3 bases from V and 4 from J, leaving 14 bases between them. This CDR3 spans 14 amino acids. CDR3 in DNA: TGTGCCTGGAGCACGCTCCCCGGGGCAGATACGCAGTATTTT. Its protein product is CAWSTLPGADTQYF.

This clone has just one count. The V gene is TRBV7-9, the J gene TRBJ2-5; 14 bases match TRBD2. Trimming took 5 bases from V and 1 from J; bases not matched to a gene: 6. This CDR3 region has 17 residues. The germline CDR1 and CDR2 sequences are SEHNR and FQNEAQ (reference sequence). As DNA, the CDR3 is TGTGCCAGCAGCCGTGGACTAGCGGGAGGCCTCCAAGAGACCCAGTACTTC. Its translation is CASSRGLAGGLQETQYF.

The chain carries TRBV19 and TRBJ1-1; D is possibly TRBD1 (6 bases). Germline V gene lookup returns CDR1 LNHDA and CDR2 SQIVND (reference sequence). V lost 1 base and J lost 5, with 14 bases in between. The CDR3 runs to 15 residues. This chain's CDR3 is CASSIVEGGSTEAFF. The CDR3 bases are TGTGCCAGTAGTATAGTGGAAGGGGGATCAACTGAAGCTTTCTTT.

This rearrangement joins TRBV30 to TRBJ2-1; D possibly corresponds to TRBD2 (6 bases). In germline, CDR1 is GTSNPN, CDR2 SVGIG (reference sequence). The CDR3 runs 11 residues. CDR3 loop: CAGGEWNEQFF. The CDR3 DNA reads TGTGCGGGCGGGGAGTGGAATGAGCAGTTCTTC.

The chain couples TRBV5-6 to TRBJ2-7, with D unclear. CDR3 length: 12 residues. Trimming pared 1 base from V and 3 bases from J, leaving 5 bases between. Germline V lookup: CDR1 SGHDT, CDR2 YYEEEE. CDR3 nucleotide sequence: TGTGCCAGCAGCTTGAGCCTCTACGAGCAGTACTTC. The encoded protein is CASSLSLYEQYF.

The CDR3 reads CASSSGDGYTF. CDR3 in DNA: TGTGCCAGCAGTTCAGGGGATGGCTACACCTTC. The chain joins TRBV27 to TRBJ1-2; a possible D gene is TRBD1 (6 bases). There are 11 residues in the CDR3. V was cut by 4 bases and J by 6 bases, with 6 bases left in between. CDR1 is MNHEY and CDR2 is SMNVEV in the germline V gene (reference sequence).

This chain uses TRBV19 with TRBJ1-2; a weak D match, TRBD1 (6 bases). This CDR3 contains 14 residues. Germline CDR1 is LNHDA and CDR2 is SQIVND (reference sequence). V lost 7 bases to trimming and J lost 4 bases, with 16 bases between them. Written as DNA, the CDR3 is TGTGCCAGTACCCCGGACAGAGGCCCCTATGGCTACACCTTC. It specifies CASTPDRGPYGYTF.

This chain links TRBV19 with TRBJ2-7, with 7 bases identical to TRBD1. V lost 3 bases and J lost 2; bases outside the gene matches: 7. Germline CDR1 is LNHDA and CDR2 is SQIVND (reference sequence). The CDR3 consists of 15 residues. The CDR3 reads CASSIGYGQAYEQYF. The CDR3 DNA is TGTGCCAGTAGTATCGGATACGGACAGGCCTACGAGCAGTACTTC.

The chain combines TRBV5-1 with TRBJ1-4, with D tentatively TRBD1 (5 bases). This CDR3 spans 17 amino acids. V shed 4 bases and J shed 7 bases, with 23 bases lying between them. Germline CDR1 is SGHRS and CDR2 is YFSETQ. In DNA form, the CDR3 reads TGCGCCAGCAGCCCAAATCCGGGGGACCTAGGGAGTGAAAAACTGTTTTTT. It specifies CASSPNPGDLGSEKLFF.